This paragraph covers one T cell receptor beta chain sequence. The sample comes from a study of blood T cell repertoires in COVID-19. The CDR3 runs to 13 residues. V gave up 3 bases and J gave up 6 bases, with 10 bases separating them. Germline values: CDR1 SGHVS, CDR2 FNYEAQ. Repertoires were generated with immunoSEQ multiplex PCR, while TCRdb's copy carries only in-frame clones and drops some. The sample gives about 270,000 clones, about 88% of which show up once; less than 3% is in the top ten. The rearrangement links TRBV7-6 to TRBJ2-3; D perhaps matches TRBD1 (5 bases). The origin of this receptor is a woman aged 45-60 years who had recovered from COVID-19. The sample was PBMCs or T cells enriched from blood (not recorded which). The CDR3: CASSFKPGDTQYF. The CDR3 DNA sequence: TGTGCCAGCAGCTTTAAACCAGGGGATACGCAGTATTTT.